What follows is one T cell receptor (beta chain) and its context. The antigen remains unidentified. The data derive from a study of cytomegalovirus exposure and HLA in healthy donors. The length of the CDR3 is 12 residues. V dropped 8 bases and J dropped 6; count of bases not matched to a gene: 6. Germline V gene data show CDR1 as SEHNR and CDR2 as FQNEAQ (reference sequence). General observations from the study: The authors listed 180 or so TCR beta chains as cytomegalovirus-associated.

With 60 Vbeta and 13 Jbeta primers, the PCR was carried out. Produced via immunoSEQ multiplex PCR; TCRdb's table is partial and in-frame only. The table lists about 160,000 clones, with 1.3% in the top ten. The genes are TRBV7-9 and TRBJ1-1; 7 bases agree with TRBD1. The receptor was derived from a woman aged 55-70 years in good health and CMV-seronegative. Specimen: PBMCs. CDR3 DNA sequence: TGTGCCAGCCAGGACAGGTTGGCTGAAGCTTTCTTT. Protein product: CASQDRLAEAFF.